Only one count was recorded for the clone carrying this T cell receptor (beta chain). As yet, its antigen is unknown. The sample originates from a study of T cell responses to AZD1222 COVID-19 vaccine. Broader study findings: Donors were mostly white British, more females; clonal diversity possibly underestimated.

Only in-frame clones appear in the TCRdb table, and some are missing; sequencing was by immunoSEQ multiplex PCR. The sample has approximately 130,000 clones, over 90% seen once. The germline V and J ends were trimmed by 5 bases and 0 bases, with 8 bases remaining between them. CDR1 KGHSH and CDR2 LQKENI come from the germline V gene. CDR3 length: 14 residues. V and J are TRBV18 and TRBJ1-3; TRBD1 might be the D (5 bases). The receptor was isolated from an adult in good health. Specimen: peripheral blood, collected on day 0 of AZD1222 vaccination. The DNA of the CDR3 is TGTGCCAGCTCAGCGACAGACTCTGGAAACACCATATATTTT. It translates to CASSATDSGNTIYF.